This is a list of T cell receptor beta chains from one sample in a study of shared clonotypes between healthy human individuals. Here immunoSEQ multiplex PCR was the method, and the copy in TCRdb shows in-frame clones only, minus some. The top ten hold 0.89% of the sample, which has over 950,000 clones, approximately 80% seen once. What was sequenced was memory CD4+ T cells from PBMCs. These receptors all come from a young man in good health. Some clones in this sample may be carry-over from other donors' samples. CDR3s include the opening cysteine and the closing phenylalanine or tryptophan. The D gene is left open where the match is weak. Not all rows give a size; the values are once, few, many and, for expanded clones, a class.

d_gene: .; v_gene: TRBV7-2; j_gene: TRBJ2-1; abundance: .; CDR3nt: TGTGCCACTCGGGGGCAACCGGGGGCCAACAATGAGCAGTTCTTC; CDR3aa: CATRGQPGANNEQFF
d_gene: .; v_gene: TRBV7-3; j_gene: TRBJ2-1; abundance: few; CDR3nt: TGTGCCAGCAGCTTAACAGTGTCCCCTCGGAATGAGCAGTTCTTC; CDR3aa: CASSLTVSPRNEQFF
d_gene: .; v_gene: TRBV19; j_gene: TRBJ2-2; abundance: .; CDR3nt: TGTGCCAGTAGTATTAGGTTGGTTACCGGGGAGCTGTTTTTT; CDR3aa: CASSIRLVTGELFF
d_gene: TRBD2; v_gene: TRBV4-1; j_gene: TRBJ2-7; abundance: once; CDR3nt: TGCGCCAGCAGCCAAGCCGGACTAGCGGGGTCCTACGAGCAGTACTTC; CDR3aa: CASSQAGLAGSYEQYF
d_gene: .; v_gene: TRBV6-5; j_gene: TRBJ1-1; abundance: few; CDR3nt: TGTGCCAGCAGTAGGGGCCTGACAACGAACACTGAAGCTTTCTTT; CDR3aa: CASSRGLTTNTEAFF
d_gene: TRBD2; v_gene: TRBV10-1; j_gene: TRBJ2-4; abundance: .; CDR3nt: TGCGCCAGCAGTGAGTCCGGACTAGCGGACCCCCTAGCCAAAAACATTCAGTACTTC; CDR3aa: CASSESGLADPLAKNIQYF
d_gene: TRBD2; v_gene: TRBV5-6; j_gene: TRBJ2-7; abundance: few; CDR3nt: TGTGCCAGCAGCTTTCTAGCGGGGGCTGGGGAGCAGTACTTC; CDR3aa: CASSFLAGAGEQYF
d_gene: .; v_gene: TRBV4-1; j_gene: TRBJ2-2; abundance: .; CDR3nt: TGCGCCAGCCGGGGTCGGCAGGAGAACACCGGGGAGCTGTTTTTT; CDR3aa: CASRGRQENTGELFF
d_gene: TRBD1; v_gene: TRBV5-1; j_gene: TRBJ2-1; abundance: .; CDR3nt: TGCGCCAGCAGCCCCCAGGGGACAGGGGGCAATGAGCAGTTCTTC; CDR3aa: CASSPQGTGGNEQFF
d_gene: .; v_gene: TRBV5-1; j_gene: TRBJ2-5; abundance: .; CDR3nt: TGCGCCAGCAGTTTCACATCCCCGGGCCGAGGAGAGACCCAGTACTTC; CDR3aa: CASSFTSPGRGETQYF
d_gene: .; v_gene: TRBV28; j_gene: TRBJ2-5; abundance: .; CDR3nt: TGCGCTACCTATCCTTCTACAGGGAGGGAGACCCAGTACTTC; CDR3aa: CATYPSTGRETQYF
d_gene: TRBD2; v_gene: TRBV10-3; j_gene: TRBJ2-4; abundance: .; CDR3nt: TGTGCCATCAGTGCCCATCTAGCGGCAGCCAAAAACATTCAGTACTTC; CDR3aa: CAISAHLAAAKNIQYF
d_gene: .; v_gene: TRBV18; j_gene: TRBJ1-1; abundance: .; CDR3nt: TGTGCCAGCTCACCTTCAGAAGGGACCTCGGGGAACACTGAAGCTTTCTTT; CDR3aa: CASSPSEGTSGNTEAFF
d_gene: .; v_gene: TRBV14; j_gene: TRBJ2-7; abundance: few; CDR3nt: TGTGCCAGCAGTAAGACCCCCTACGAGCAGTACTTC; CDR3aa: CASSKTPYEQYF
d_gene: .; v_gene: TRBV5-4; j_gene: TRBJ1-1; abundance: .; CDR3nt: TGTGCCAGCAGCTCGCCCGGGGGGAGGAACACTGAAGCTTTCTTT; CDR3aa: CASSSPGGRNTEAFF
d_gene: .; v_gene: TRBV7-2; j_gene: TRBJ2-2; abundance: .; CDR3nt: TGTGCCAGCAGCTTGTGGGGGAACACCGGGGAGCTGTTTTTT; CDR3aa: CASSLWGNTGELFF
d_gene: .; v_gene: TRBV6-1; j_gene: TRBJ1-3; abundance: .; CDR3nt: TGTGCCAGCAGCCCCGCTTTTTGGGGAAACACCATATATTTT; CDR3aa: CASSPAFWGNTIYF
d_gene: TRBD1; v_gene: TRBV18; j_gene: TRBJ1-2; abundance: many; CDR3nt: TGTGCCAGCTCAGTAGGACAGGGCGTGGGCTACACCTTC; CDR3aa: CASSVGQGVGYTF
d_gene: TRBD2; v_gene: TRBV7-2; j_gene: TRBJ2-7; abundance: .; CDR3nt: TGTGCCAGCAGCTTAAGTAGCGGGAGTAACGAGCAGTACTTC; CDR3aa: CASSLSSGSNEQYF
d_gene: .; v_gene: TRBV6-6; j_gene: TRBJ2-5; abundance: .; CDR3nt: TGTGCCAGCAGGAACGGACAGAACCAAGAGACCCAGTACTTC; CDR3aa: CASRNGQNQETQYF
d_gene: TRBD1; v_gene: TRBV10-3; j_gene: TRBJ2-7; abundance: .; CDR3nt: TGTGCCATCACCACGGGACAGGGGCGCCACGAGCAGTACTTC; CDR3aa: CAITTGQGRHEQYF
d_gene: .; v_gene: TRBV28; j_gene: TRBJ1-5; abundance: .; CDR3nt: TGTGCCAGCAATGCAGACAGTAAAGGTCAGCCCCAGCATTTT; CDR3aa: CASNADSKGQPQHF
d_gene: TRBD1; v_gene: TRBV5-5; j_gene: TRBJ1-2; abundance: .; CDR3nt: TGTGCCAGCAGCTTGGGACAGGGCAACTATGGCTACACCTTC; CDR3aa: CASSLGQGNYGYTF
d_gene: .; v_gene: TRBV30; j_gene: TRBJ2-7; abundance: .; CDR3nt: TGTGCCTGTTCCGGTGGATCCTACGAGCAGTACTTC; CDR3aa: CACSGGSYEQYF
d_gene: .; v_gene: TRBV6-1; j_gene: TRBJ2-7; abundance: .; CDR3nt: TGTGCCAGCAGTGAAGTAGACAGCCCGACCTACGAGCAGTACTTC; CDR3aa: CASSEVDSPTYEQYF
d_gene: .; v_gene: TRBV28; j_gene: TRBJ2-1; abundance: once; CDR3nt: TGTGCCAGCAGTGAGAGTCGTTACAATGAGCAGTTCTTC; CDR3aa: CASSESRYNEQFF
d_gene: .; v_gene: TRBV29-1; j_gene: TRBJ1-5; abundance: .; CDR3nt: TGCAGCGTTGGGGGGGGACGGTCGCAGCCCCAGCATTTT; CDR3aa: CSVGGGRSQPQHF
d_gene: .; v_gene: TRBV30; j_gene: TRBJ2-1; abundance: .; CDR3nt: TGTGCCTGGAGCTCGGCGTCTCGGGTTTACAATGAGCAGTTCTTC; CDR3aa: CAWSSASRVYNEQFF
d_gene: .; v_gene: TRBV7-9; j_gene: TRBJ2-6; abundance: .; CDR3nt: TGTGCCAGCAGTTTAGGGGGGAACGGGGCCAACGTCCTGACTTTC; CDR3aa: CASSLGGNGANVLTF
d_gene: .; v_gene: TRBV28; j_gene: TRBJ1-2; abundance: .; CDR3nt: TGTGCCGCCAGCACCCCGACGGGCTACTATGGCTACACCTTC; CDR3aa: CAASTPTGYYGYTF
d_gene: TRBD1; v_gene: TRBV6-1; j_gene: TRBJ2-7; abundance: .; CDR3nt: TGTGCCAGCAGTGAAGGGACAGGCAACCGCTACGAGCAGTACTTC; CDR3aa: CASSEGTGNRYEQYF
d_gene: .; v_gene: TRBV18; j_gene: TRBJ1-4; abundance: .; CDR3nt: TGTGCCAGCTCACCACTCGAGGTGACAGTAACTGGTGAAAAACTGTTTTTT; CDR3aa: CASSPLEVTVTGEKLFF
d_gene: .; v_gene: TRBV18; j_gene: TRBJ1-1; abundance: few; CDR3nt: TGTGCCAGCTCATACACTTTGAGGGACACTGAAGCTTTCTTT; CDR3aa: CASSYTLRDTEAFF
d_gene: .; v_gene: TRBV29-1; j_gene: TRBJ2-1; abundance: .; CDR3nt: TGCAGCGTTGAAGATCTGAGGAGGGCCCGGGAGCAGTTCTTC; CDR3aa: CSVEDLRRAREQFF
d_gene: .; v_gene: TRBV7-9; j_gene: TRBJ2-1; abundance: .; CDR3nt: TGTGCCAGCAGCCCTCGTAATGAGCAGTTCTTC; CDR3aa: CASSPRNEQFF
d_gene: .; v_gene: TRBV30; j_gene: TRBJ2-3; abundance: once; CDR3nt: TGTGCCTGGAGCGTAGCTAGCACAGATACGCAGTATTTT; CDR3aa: CAWSVASTDTQYF
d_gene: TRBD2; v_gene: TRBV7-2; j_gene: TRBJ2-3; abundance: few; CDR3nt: TGTGCCAGCAGCTTAGCGCGCGGGAGAAGCACAGATACGCAGTATTTT; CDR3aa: CASSLARGRSTDTQYF
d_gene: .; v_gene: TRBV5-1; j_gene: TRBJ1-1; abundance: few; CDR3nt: TGCGCCAGCACGAGTATCTCGCGGAACACTGAAGCTTTCTTT; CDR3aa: CASTSISRNTEAFF
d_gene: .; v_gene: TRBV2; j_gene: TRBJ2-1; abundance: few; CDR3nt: TGTGCCAGCAGTGAAGCGCTTCTTAGCAGGCAGTTCTTC; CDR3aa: CASSEALLSRQFF
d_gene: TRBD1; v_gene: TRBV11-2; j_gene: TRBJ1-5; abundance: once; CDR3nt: TGTGCCAGCAGCCACGGGAGGGGGACAGGGGCGCCTAGCAATCAGCCCCAGCATTTT; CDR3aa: CASSHGRGTGAPSNQPQHF
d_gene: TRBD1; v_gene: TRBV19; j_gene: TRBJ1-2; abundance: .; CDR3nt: TGTGCCAGTAGTCAAACCGGGACAGGACTCTATGGCTACACCTTC; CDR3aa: CASSQTGTGLYGYTF